Following are 18 T cell receptor beta chains from one sample sequenced in a study of CD8+ T cells in alopecia areata. Treatment of the sample: oral pan-JAK inhibitor, 5-10 mg twice daily. Extraction of RNA preceded its reverse transcription into cDNA, which served as the sequencing template. TCRdb keeps only in-frame clones here, not all; method: immunoSEQ multiplex PCR. The table includes approximately 210,000 clones, 60% detected once. Specimen: CD4+ T cells sorted from blood, collected at week 4, from a patient treated with tofacitinib. All receptors come from a human donor with alopecia areata.

The chain has TRBV5-6 and TRBJ2-3; 8 bases match TRBD1. V dropped 3 bases and J dropped 0; count of bases not matched to a gene: 3. CDR1 is SGHDT and CDR2 is YYEEEE in the germline V gene. This CDR3 has 15 residues. CDR3 residues: CASSYRTGSTDTQYF. Here the CDR3 DNA reads TGTGCCAGCAGCTACCGGACAGGGAGCACAGATACGCAGTATTTT. The variable domain in full, completed from reference TRBV5-6 and TRBJ2-3, reads DAGVTQSPTHLIKTRGQQVTLRCSPKSGHDTVSWYQQALGQGPQFIFQYYEEEERQRGNFPDRFSGHQFPNYSSELNVNALLLGDSALYLCASSYRTGSTDTQYFGPGTRLTVL.

This clone was seen more than once but under ten times. This chain connects TRBV29-1 to TRBJ2-7, with a possible D match to TRBD1 (6 bases). Germline V gene data show CDR1 as SQVTM and CDR2 as ANQGSEA. The CDR3 runs to 13 residues. V was pared by 7 bases and J by 5 bases, with 18 bases between. The CDR3 spells CSGTGPVRDEQYF. The CDR3 DNA reads TGCAGCGGTACAGGGCCCGTTAGGGACGAGCAGTACTTC.

A few counts support this clone. V usage is TRBV27 and J usage is TRBJ2-7; D possibly matches TRBD1 or TRBD2 (5 bases each). The CDR3 covers 15 residues. CDR1 MNHEY and CDR2 SMNVEV come from the germline V gene (reference sequence). Trimming cost V 4 bases and J 4 bases, with 17 bases left between them. CDR3 sequence reads: CASSYRDPFFYEQYF. The CDR3 DNA follows: TGTGCCAGCAGTTACCGGGACCCTTTTTTTTACGAGCAGTACTTC.

This clone came up once. The J gene is TRBJ1-5, the V gene TRBV29-1, with 8 bases fitting TRBD1. J lost 2 bases, V lost 7 bases, and 7 bases had no gene match. There are 14 residues in the CDR3. Per the germline V gene, CDR1 is SQVTM and CDR2 is ANQGSEA. CDR3 sequence: CSAGEGQGNQPQHF. In DNA, the CDR3 is TGCAGCGCAGGAGAGGGACAGGGCAATCAGCCCCAGCATTTT.

CDR3 nucleotides: TGCAGCGTCATTCCTCACGGGGGCTATGGCTACACCTTC. It yields the protein CSVIPHGGYGYTF. The rearrangement links TRBV29-1 to TRBJ1-2, with D possibly being TRBD1 (5 bases). Germline V lookup: CDR1 SQVTM, CDR2 ANQGSEA. Trimming shortened V by 6 bases and J by 4 bases, and 15 bases separated the two germline ends. CDR3 length: 13 amino acids.

The chain is built from TRBV15 and TRBJ2-5, with D perhaps matching TRBD1 (5 bases). Trimming cost V 1 base and J 0 bases, with 6 bases left between them. This CDR3 is 14 amino acids long. Germline values: CDR1 LNHNV, CDR2 YYDKDF (reference sequence). CDR3 nucleotide sequence: TGTGCCACCAGCAGAGCGACAGACCAAGAGACCCAGTACTTC. Its translation is CATSRATDQETQYF.

The chain recombines TRBV5-4 with TRBJ2-3, with D tentatively TRBD2 (5 bases). The CDR3 has 16 residues. V was cut by 0 bases and J by 0 bases, with 11 bases left in between. Germline V gene lookup returns CDR1 SGHNT and CDR2 YYREEE (reference sequence). The CDR3 here is CASSLAAVTSTDTQYF. The CDR3 DNA follows: TGTGCCAGCAGCTTGGCAGCGGTTACTAGCACAGATACGCAGTATTTT.

This chain joins TRBV7-2 and TRBJ2-7, with a possible D match to TRBD1 (6 bases). Germline-derived CDR1 and CDR2 are SGHTA and FQGNSA. Trimming stripped 1 base from V and 1 base from J, with 11 bases between. This CDR3 contains 15 residues. Here the CDR3 reads CASSLEGVLSYEQYF. Here the CDR3 DNA reads TGTGCCAGCAGCTTAGAGGGGGTTCTATCCTACGAGCAGTACTTC.

This clone occurred once. Here the CDR3 DNA reads TGCAGTGCTCAGTCCTACGAGCAGTACTTC. This sequence encodes CSAQSYEQYF. This chain connects TRBV20-1 to TRBJ2-7; unclear D gene. Germline V gives CDR1 DFQATT, CDR2 SNEGSKA (reference sequence). V lost 5 bases and J lost 1, with 3 bases in between. This CDR3 comprises 10 residues.

V is TRBV7-2 and J is TRBJ2-7; 10 bases map to TRBD1. The CDR3 loop spans 14 amino acids. V was pared by 3 bases and J by 3 bases, with 2 bases of the junction left unmatched. CDR1 and CDR2 from the germline V gene are SGHTA and FQGNSA. CDR3 amino acids: CASSLDRGVYEQYF. CDR3 nucleotide sequence: TGTGCCAGCAGCTTGGACAGGGGGGTCTACGAGCAGTACTTC. Complete variable domain (other parts from reference TRBV7-2 and TRBJ2-7): GAGVSQSPSNKVTEKGKDVELRCDPISGHTALYWYRQSLGQGLEFLIYFQGNSAPDKSGLPSDRFSAERTGGSVSTLTIQRTQQEDSAVYLCASSLDRGVYEQYFGPGTRLTVT.

This clone was seen a handful of times. V and J are TRBV11-2 and TRBJ1-6; D is perhaps TRBD1 (6 bases). CDR1 and CDR2 from the germline V gene are SGHAT and FQNNGV. V gave up 5 bases and J gave up 10 bases, with 9 bases separating them. The CDR3 loop spans 12 amino acids. CDR3 coding DNA: TGTGCCAGCAGCACAAGGGGGTCACCCCTCCACTTT. This encodes CASSTRGSPLHF.

The chain links TRBV9 to TRBJ2-5, with 9 bases matching TRBD2. The CDR3 consists of 16 residues. Losses at the gene ends were 0 bases for V and 2 bases for J; bases not matched to a gene: 5. CDR1 is SGDLS, CDR2 YYNGEE, per germline. CDR3 DNA sequence: TGTGCCAGCAGCGTAGACGTAGCGGGGGTTCAAGAGACCCAGTACTTC. Amino acid sequence: CASSVDVAGVQETQYF.

The V call is TRBV7-9, the J call TRBJ2-7, with 7 bases identical to TRBD2. Germline loops: CDR1 SEHNR, CDR2 FQNEAQ (reference sequence). Trimming removed 2 bases from V and 0 bases from J; junction bases left unmatched: 1. The CDR3 is 14 residues long. The CDR3 DNA is TGTGCCAGCAGCTTAAGCGGGGTCTCCTACGAGCAGTACTTC. Translation gives CASSLSGVSYEQYF.

This clone showed up just a few times. The chain combines TRBV18 with TRBJ1-1, with D uncertain. CDR3 length equals 15 residues. Trimming pared 4 bases from V and 0 bases from J, leaving 12 bases between. The germline V gene encodes CDR1 KGHSH and CDR2 LQKENI. CDR3 residues: CASSLRREVNTEAFF. The CDR3 nucleotides read TGTGCCAGCTCACTCCGGAGAGAAGTGAACACTGAAGCTTTCTTT. The whole variable domain, remainder taken from reference TRBV18 and TRBJ1-1, is NAGVMQNPRHLVRRRGQEARLRCSPMKGHSHVYWYRQLPEEGLKFMVYLQKENIIDESGMPKERFSAEFPKEGPSILRIQQVVRGDSAAYFCASSLRREVNTEAFFGQGTRLTVV.

The gene calls are TRBV6-6 and TRBJ2-7, with D maybe TRBD1 (6 bases). Trimming stripped 7 bases from V and 2 bases from J, with 18 bases between. Germline CDR1 is MNHNY and CDR2 is SVGAGI (reference sequence). The CDR3 runs to 15 residues. The CDR3 DNA follows: TGTGCCAGCACCATATCCGGGACATACACCTACGAGCAGTACTTC. Encoded protein: CASTISGTYTYEQYF.

The CDR3 reads CASSQEPRGQDYGYTF. CDR3 DNA: TGCGCCAGCAGCCAAGAACCCAGGGGGCAAGACTATGGCTACACCTTC. This chain joins TRBV4-3 and TRBJ1-2; TRBD1 matches 8 bases. The germline gives CDR1 LGHNA, CDR2 YSLEER. The V gene end was trimmed by 0 bases and the J gene end by 3 bases; junction bases not matched to a gene: 6. The CDR3 contains 16 residues.

With regard to this clone: In the same sample, other DNA sequences code for this CDR3. The V call is TRBV5-1, the J call TRBJ2-5; D possibly uses TRBD1 or TRBD2 (5 bases each). V lost 4 bases, J lost 3 bases, and 10 bases lay in between. The CDR3 has 13 amino acids. Germline CDR1 reads SGHRS; CDR2 reads YFSETQ. Here the CDR3 reads CASSLGAEETQYF. The CDR3 DNA follows: TGCGCCAGCAGCCTCGGGGCCGAAGAGACCCAGTACTTC. Full variable domain (remainder filled in from reference TRBV5-1 and TRBJ2-5): KAGVTQTPRYLIKTRGQQVTLSCSPISGHRSVSWYQQTPGQGLQFLFEYFSETQRNKGNFPGRFSGRQFSNSRSEMNVSTLELGDSALYLCASSLGAEETQYFGPGTRLLVL.

The CDR3 region has the DNA TGTGCCAGTACTGACAGGACCTATAATTCACCCCTCCACTTT. It codes for CASTDRTYNSPLHF. The rearrangement uses TRBV2 and TRBJ1-6, with a tentative D call TRBD1 (6 bases). Germline CDR1 and CDR2: SNHLY and FYNNEI. The CDR3 loop spans 14 amino acids. Trimming cost V 9 bases and J 2 bases, with 11 bases left between them.